The 30 T cell receptor beta chains reported below all come from one sample, sequenced in a study of chemoradiotherapy in HPV16-positive cancers. TCRdb's copy holds only in-frame clones and misses some; the assay was immunoSEQ multiplex PCR. The data contain 8,500 to 9,000 clones, around 90% of them seen just once; the ten biggest clones take up roughly 4%. This specimen was blood, taken from a patient who underwent chemoradiotherapy. The receptor set was obtained from a human donor with HPV-associated anogenital cancer.

The chain recombines TRBV18 with TRBJ2-1; the D gene is possibly TRBD2 (6 bases). The germline V and J ends were trimmed by 0 bases and 9 bases, with 9 bases remaining between them. The CDR3 runs to 13 residues. Germline lookup yields CDR1 KGHSH and CDR2 LQKENI. CDR3 sequence reads: CASSPPEGIEQFF. The CDR3, as DNA: TGTGCCAGCTCACCACCGGAGGGAATTGAGCAGTTCTTC.

This clone has a single count. The rearrangement uses TRBV18 and TRBJ1-1; D might be TRBD1 (5 bases). CDR1 is KGHSH and CDR2 is LQKENI in the germline V gene. The CDR3 consists of 14 residues. With 6 bases removed from V and 1 base from J, the gap between germline ends came to 12 bases. CDR3: CASSPGYTNTEAFF. The CDR3 DNA reads as TGTGCCAGCTCTCCAGGGTATACGAACACTGAAGCTTTCTTT.

The V gene is TRBV5-6, the J gene TRBJ2-2; no clear D. The CDR3 has 12 residues. Per the germline V gene, CDR1 is SGHDT and CDR2 is YYEEEE. V lost 5 bases and J 7 bases, leaving 9 bases between the germline ends. The CDR3 bases are TGTGCCAGCAGTTGGAGTAGCGGGGAGCTGTTTTTT. The encoded protein is CASSWSSGELFF.

The V and J genes are TRBV5-1 and TRBJ2-5, with 8 bases matching TRBD1. The germline V gene encodes CDR1 SGHRS and CDR2 YFSETQ. The CDR3 spans 15 residues. V gave up 7 bases and J gave up 5 bases; unmatched junction bases: 13. CDR3: CASSRNRGSSETQYF. DNA of the CDR3: TGCGCCAGCTCAAGGAACAGGGGGTCCTCGGAGACCCAGTACTTC.

J is TRBJ2-5 and V is TRBV30; 12 bases line up with TRBD2. This CDR3 is built from 14 residues. The V gene end was trimmed by 3 bases and the J gene end by 5 bases; junction bases not matched to a gene: 4. CDR1 and CDR2 from the germline V gene are GTSNPN and SVGIG (reference sequence). The CDR3 sequence: CAWRLAGGKETQYF. The CDR3 DNA reads TGTGCCTGGAGACTAGCGGGGGGAAAGGAGACCCAGTACTTC. The full variable domain, its missing parts supplied by reference TRBV30 and TRBJ2-5, is SQTIHQWPATLVQPVGSPLSLECTVEGTSNPNLYWYRQAAGRGLQLLFYSVGIGQISSEVPQNLSASRPQDRQFILSSKKLLLSDSGFYLCAWRLAGGKETQYFGPGTRLLVL.

This clone was seen a handful of times. The chain employs TRBV2 and TRBJ2-3, with D perhaps assigned TRBD1 or TRBD2 (5 bases each). Germline V gene lookup returns CDR1 SNHLY and CDR2 FYNNEI. V was clipped by 7 bases and J by 2 bases, with 13 bases between them. This CDR3 has 14 residues. The CDR3 nucleotides are TGTGCCAGCATTCCGGGGCTCACCACAGATACGCAGTATTTT. Translated, it gives CASIPGLTTDTQYF.

The chain couples TRBV5-4 to TRBJ1-4; 7 nucleotides agree with TRBD1. The CDR3 is 15 residues long. V shed 1 base and J 4 bases; nucleotides not matched to a gene: 4. Germline V lookup: CDR1 SGHNT, CDR2 YYREEE (reference sequence). The CDR3: CASSLTGQSNEKLFF. The CDR3 region has the DNA TGTGCCAGCAGCTTGACGGGACAGAGTAATGAAAAACTGTTTTTT.

The chain recombines TRBV29-1 with TRBJ2-1, with TRBD2 matching 8 bases. V lost 6 bases, J lost 9 bases, and 10 bases stayed unmatched. The CDR3 sequence is 13 residues long. From germline, CDR1 is SQVTM and CDR2 ANQGSEA. The DNA for the CDR3 is TGCAGCGTCGCCCTGGGGCTAGCGGGTGAGCAGTTCTTC. Its translation: CSVALGLAGEQFF.

In DNA form, the CDR3 reads TGTGCCAGCAGCTTAGGACAGTACTACGAGCAGTACTTC. This translates into CASSLGQYYEQYF. The rearrangement links TRBV7-2 to TRBJ2-7; perhaps TRBD1 as D (5 bases). This CDR3 has 13 amino acids. V lost 1 base and J lost 3, with 7 bases in between. Germline CDR1 reads SGHTA; CDR2 reads FQGNSA.

The chain carries TRBV7-8 and TRBJ1-2; D unresolved. V was trimmed by 8 bases and J by 5 bases, leaving 9 bases between them. Germline lookup yields CDR1 SGHVS and CDR2 FQNEAQ. The CDR3 is 11 amino acids. The CDR3 here is CASGEGYGYTF. In nucleotides, the CDR3 is TGTGCCAGCGGGGAAGGGTATGGCTACACCTTC.

The J gene is TRBJ1-1, the V gene TRBV10-3, with D possibly being TRBD1 (5 bases). The CDR3 has 13 amino acids. Per the germline V gene, CDR1 is ENHRY and CDR2 is SYGVKD. Trimming stripped 6 bases from V and 6 bases from J, with 14 bases between. CDR3: CAIRPGTGSEAFF. CDR3 in DNA: TGTGCCATCAGACCGGGGACGGGCTCTGAAGCTTTCTTT.

The V gene is TRBV29-1, the J gene TRBJ1-3, with 7 bases identical to TRBD1. Trimming took 2 bases from V and 8 from J; bases not matched to a gene: 3. In germline, CDR1 is SQVTM, CDR2 ANQGSEA. This CDR3 is built from 12 residues. In nucleotides, the CDR3 is TGCAGCGTTGAAACAGGGGTAGACACCATATATTTT. Encoded protein: CSVETGVDTIYF.

The CDR3 region has the DNA TGTGCCAGCTCTTGGGGGGTACGGGAGACCCAGTACTTC. Amino acids: CASSWGVRETQYF. The chain joins TRBV2 to TRBJ2-5; a possible D gene is TRBD2 (6 bases). Germline V lookup: CDR1 SNHLY, CDR2 FYNNEI. V lost 8 bases, J lost 5 bases, and 15 bases lay in between. The CDR3 covers 13 residues. The complete variable domain, with remaining parts taken from reference TRBV2 and TRBJ2-5, reads EPEVTQTPSHQVTQMGQEVILRCVPISNHLYFYWYRQILGQKVEFLVSFYNNEISEKSEIFDDQFSVERPDGSNFTLKIRSTKLEDSAMYFCASSWGVRETQYFGPGTRLLVL.

This clone has more than one count but fewer than ten. V and J are TRBV7-3 and TRBJ2-2; D may be TRBD2 (5 bases). The CDR3 is 17 amino acids. The ends were cut back, 0 bases at V and 6 bases at J, with 17 bases in the middle. Germline V lookup: CDR1 SGHTA, CDR2 FQGTGA. CDR3 DNA: TGTGCCAGCAGCTTAACGGGCCGGGCTCAGAGGGCCGGGGAGCTGTTTTTT. As protein: CASSLTGRAQRAGELFF.

This clone was found once. V and J are TRBV28 and TRBJ2-3; the D is unclear. The V end was cut by 1 base, the J end by 5 bases, with 4 bases between. The CDR3 contains 12 residues. Germline V gene data show CDR1 as MDHEN and CDR2 as SYDVKM. The chain's CDR3 is CASSLYRDTQYF. For the CDR3, the DNA is TGTGCCAGCAGTTTATATAGAGATACGCAGTATTTT. Looking up the rest from reference TRBV28 and TRBJ2-3 gives the full variable domain: DVKVTQSSRYLVKRTGEKVFLECVQDMDHENMFWYRQDPGLGLRLIYFSYDVKMKEKGDIPEGYSVSREKKERFSLILESASTNQTSMYLCASSLYRDTQYFGPGTRLTVL.

This rearrangement joins TRBV25-1 to TRBJ2-7; a weak D match, TRBD1 (6 bases). The CDR3 runs to 15 residues. The V end was cut by 4 bases, the J end by 2 bases, with 15 bases between. Germline V lookup: CDR1 MGHDK, CDR2 SYGVNS. In DNA form, the CDR3 reads TGTGCCAGCAGTGGGTACAGGGCTCTTACCTACGAGCAGTACTTC. Its protein is CASSGYRALTYEQYF.

CDR3 region: CASSYPGQGDTF. In DNA form, the CDR3 reads TGTGCCAGCAGTTACCCGGGACAGGGGGACACCTTC. The rearrangement joins TRBV6-5 to TRBJ1-2; 11 positions agree with TRBD1. The CDR3 consists of 12 residues. CDR1 MNHEY and CDR2 SVGAGI come from the germline V gene. V lost 2 bases to trimming and J lost 12 bases; unmatched junction nucleotides: 2.

CDR3 sequence reads: CASSEAVDTSGTYEQYF. The CDR3 DNA sequence: TGTGCCAGCAGTGAAGCGGTGGATACTAGCGGTACCTACGAGCAGTACTTC. J is TRBJ2-5 and V is TRBV2, with TRBD2 identical over 8 bases. The J call may be incorrect, as the DNA end agrees better with TRBJ2-7. The germline CDR1 and CDR2 sequences are SNHLY and FYNNEI. The CDR3 is made up of 17 amino acids.

This sequence joins TRBV14 and TRBJ2-1; 7 nucleotides align to TRBD2. This CDR3 is 14 amino acids long. J gave up 10 bases and V 3 bases, and 9 bases lay outside the gene matches. CDR1 is SGHDN and CDR2 is FVKESK in the germline V gene. The CDR3 sequence: CASSQGTTRWEQFF. Here the CDR3 DNA reads TGTGCCAGCAGCCAGGGGACTACGCGCTGGGAGCAGTTCTTC.

The V call is TRBV28, the J call TRBJ2-1; D ambiguous. With 4 bases removed from V and 4 bases from J, the gap between germline ends came to 2 bases. This CDR3 contains 11 residues. The germline CDR1 and CDR2 sequences are MDHEN and SYDVKM. The CDR3 sequence is CASSSYNEQFF. In nucleotides, the CDR3 is TGTGCCAGCAGTTCTTACAATGAGCAGTTCTTC.

The chain employs TRBV7-9 and TRBJ2-2; D gene ambiguous. CDR1 SEHNR and CDR2 FQNEAQ come from the germline V gene (reference sequence). Trimming cost V 3 bases and J 3 bases, with 5 bases left between them. This CDR3 is 13 amino acids long. CDR3 amino acids: CASSLLHTGELFF. The CDR3 bases are TGTGCCAGCAGCTTGCTTCACACCGGGGAGCTGTTTTTT.

This sequence joins TRBV13 and TRBJ2-7; D might be TRBD1 or TRBD2, each matching 5 bases. Germline V gene lookup returns CDR1 PRHDT and CDR2 FYEKMQ (reference sequence). The CDR3 spans 18 residues. Trimming left V 7 bases short and J 0 bases short, with 25 bases between. The CDR3 reads CASTPGGRGRSGSYEQYF. The CDR3 nucleotides are TGTGCCAGCACCCCTGGAGGAAGGGGAAGGTCGGGCTCCTACGAGCAGTACTTC.

This rearrangement joins TRBV5-6 to TRBJ2-2; TRBD1 agrees at 9 bases. The CDR3 contains 17 residues. The germline V gene has CDR1 SGHDT and CDR2 YYEEEE. V was pared by 6 bases and J by 4 bases, with 13 bases of the junction left unmatched. CDR3 nucleotide sequence: TGTGCCAGCACCCCTAACGCCGGGACAGGGAGCACCGGGGAGCTGTTTTTT. Protein sequence: CASTPNAGTGSTGELFF. Together with reference TRBV5-6 and TRBJ2-2, the CDR3 gives the full variable domain: DAGVTQSPTHLIKTRGQQVTLRCSPKSGHDTVSWYQQALGQGPQFIFQYYEEEERQRGNFPDRFSGHQFPNYSSELNVNALLLGDSALYLCASTPNAGTGSTGELFFGEGSRLTVL.

The CDR3 coding sequence is TGCGCCAGCAGCCAAGTGGGGACACTCTACGAGCAGTACTTC. Translated, it gives CASSQVGTLYEQYF. This chain links TRBV4-1 with TRBJ2-7; weak D call: TRBD1 (6 bases). The CDR3 contains 14 residues. The V gene's germline CDR1 is MGHRA and CDR2 YSYEKL. Between the trimmed V and J ends, which lost 1 base and 3 bases, there was a span of 10 bases.

The rearrangement links TRBV5-5 to TRBJ2-7; D may match TRBD1 or TRBD2 (6 bases each). Looked up from germline, CDR1 is SGHKS and CDR2 is YYEKEE (reference sequence). Trimming took off 4 bases at V and 7 bases at J, with 18 bases between the two ends. The CDR3 has 14 amino acids. The CDR3 DNA reads TGTGCCAGCAGCCCGGGTCCGGGGGCGGGAGAGCAGTACTTC. Protein sequence: CASSPGPGAGEQYF. Filled out from reference TRBV5-5 and TRBJ2-7, the complete variable domain reads DAGVTQSPTHLIKTRGQQVTLRCSPISGHKSVSWYQQVLGQGPQFIFQYYEKEERGRGNFPDRFSARQFPNYSSELNVNALLLGDSALYLCASSPGPGAGEQYFGPGTRLTVT.

The chain uses TRBV7-9 and TRBJ2-3, with 9 bases that match TRBD1. Germline assignment: CDR1 SEHNR and CDR2 FQNEAQ (reference sequence). V shed 2 bases, J shed 7 bases, and the junction held 13 bases outside the gene matches. The CDR3 runs to 17 residues. In DNA form, the CDR3 reads TGTGCCAGCAGCTTATTCGTGGGACAGGGAGGAGGGAATACGCAGTATTTT. This translates into CASSLFVGQGGGNTQYF.

This chain uses TRBV28 with TRBJ1-3; D call uncertain. The V end was cut by 5 bases, the J end by 0 bases, with 5 bases between. Germline V gives CDR1 MDHEN, CDR2 SYDVKM. The length of the CDR3 is 13 residues. CDR3 region: CASSTNSGNTIYF. DNA for the CDR3: TGTGCCAGCAGTACAAACTCTGGAAACACCATATATTTT.

The chain couples TRBV5-6 to TRBJ1-1; D ambiguous. The CDR3 is made up of 13 amino acids. Looked up from germline, CDR1 is SGHDT and CDR2 is YYEEEE. Trimming cost V 6 bases and J 1 base, with 10 bases left between them. CDR3 in DNA: TGTGCCAGCACTTGGGGTGGGAACACTGAAGCTTTCTTT. Protein product: CASTWGGNTEAFF.

The V and J genes are TRBV29-1 and TRBJ1-2, with 7 bases matching TRBD1. J lost 4 bases, V lost 5 bases, and 7 bases had no gene match. The CDR3 covers 13 residues. Per the germline V gene, CDR1 is SQVTM and CDR2 is ANQGSEA. The CDR3 here is CSVLAGTAYGYTF. CDR3 DNA sequence: TGCAGCGTTTTAGCCGGGACAGCCTATGGCTACACCTTC.

The V call is TRBV6-8, the J call TRBJ2-2; a possible D gene is TRBD2 (6 bases). The germline V gene encodes CDR1 MNHGY and CDR2 SAAAGT. The CDR3 length is 14 residues. The germline V and J ends were trimmed by 5 bases and 6 bases, with 13 bases remaining between them. The CDR3 nucleotides are TGTGCCAGCAGTCCCACTAGCTCCGCCGGGGAGCTGTTTTTT. Translation: CASSPTSSAGELFF.